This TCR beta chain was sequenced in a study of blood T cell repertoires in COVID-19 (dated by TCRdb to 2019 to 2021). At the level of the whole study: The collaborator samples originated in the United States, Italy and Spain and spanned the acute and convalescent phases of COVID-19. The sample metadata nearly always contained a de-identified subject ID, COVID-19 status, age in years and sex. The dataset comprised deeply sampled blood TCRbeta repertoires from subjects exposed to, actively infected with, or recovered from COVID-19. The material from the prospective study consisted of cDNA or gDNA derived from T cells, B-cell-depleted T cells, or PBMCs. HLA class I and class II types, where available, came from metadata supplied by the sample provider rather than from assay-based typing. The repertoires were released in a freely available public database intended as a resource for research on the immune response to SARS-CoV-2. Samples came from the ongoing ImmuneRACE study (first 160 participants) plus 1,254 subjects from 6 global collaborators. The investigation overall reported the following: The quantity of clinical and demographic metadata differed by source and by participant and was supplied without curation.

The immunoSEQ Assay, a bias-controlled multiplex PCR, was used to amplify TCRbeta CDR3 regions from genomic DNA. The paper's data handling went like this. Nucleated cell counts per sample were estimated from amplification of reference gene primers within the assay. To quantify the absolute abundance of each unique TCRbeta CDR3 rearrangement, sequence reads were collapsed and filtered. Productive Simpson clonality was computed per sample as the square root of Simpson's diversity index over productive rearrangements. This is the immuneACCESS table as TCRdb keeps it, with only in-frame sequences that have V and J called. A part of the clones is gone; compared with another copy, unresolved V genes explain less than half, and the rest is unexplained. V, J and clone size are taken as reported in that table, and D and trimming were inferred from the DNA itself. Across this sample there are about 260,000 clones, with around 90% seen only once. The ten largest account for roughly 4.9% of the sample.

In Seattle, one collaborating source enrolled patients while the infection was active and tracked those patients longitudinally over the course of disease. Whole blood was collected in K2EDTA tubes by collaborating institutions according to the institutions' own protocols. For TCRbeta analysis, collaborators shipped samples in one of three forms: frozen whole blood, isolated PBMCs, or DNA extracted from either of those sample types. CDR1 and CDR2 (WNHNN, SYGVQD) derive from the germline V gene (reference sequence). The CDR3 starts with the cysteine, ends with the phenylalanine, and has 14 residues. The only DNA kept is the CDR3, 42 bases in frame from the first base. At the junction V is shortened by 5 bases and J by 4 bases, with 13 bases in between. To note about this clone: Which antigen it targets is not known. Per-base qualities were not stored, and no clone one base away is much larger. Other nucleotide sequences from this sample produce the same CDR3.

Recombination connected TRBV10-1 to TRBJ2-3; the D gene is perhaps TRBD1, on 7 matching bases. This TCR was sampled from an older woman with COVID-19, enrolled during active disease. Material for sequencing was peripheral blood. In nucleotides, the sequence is TGCGCCAGCAGTCCAGGGGGGTCGGCAGATACGCAGTATTTT. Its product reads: CASSPGGSADTQYF.